A selection of T cell receptor beta chains follows, all from one sample in a study of blood T cell repertoires in COVID-19. Sequencing was performed with immunoSEQ multiplex PCR; in TCRdb, only in-frame clones are kept and a portion is missing. This sample has approximately 450,000 clones, with approximately 90% found just once. The specimen was PBMCs or T cells enriched from blood (not recorded which). These receptors were collected from a young woman with acute COVID-19. Both conserved end residues are part of each CDR3. A D gene is named only where the DNA matches it firmly. Size is stated for part of the rows, as once, few or many counts, or as a class when the clone is expanded.

TRBD1,TRBV10-3,TRBJ1-1,once,CAITPDRESTEAFF,TGTGCCATCACCCCGGACAGGGAATCCACTGAAGCTTTCTTT
NA,TRBV19,TRBJ2-3,NA,CASSIGVRLTDTQYF,TGTGCCAGTAGTATAGGCGTCAGACTCACAGATACGCAGTATTTT
NA,TRBV9,TRBJ2-2,NA,CASSVVRTGELFF,TGTGCCAGCAGCGTAGTGCGGACCGGGGAGCTGTTTTTT
NA,TRBV5-1,TRBJ1-4,NA,CASSSNSQGNEKLFF,TGCGCCAGCAGCTCTAACAGCCAGGGGAATGAAAAACTGTTTTTT
NA,TRBV2,TRBJ1-4,NA,CASSEQGTGTNEKLFF,TGTGCCAGCAGTGAGCAGGGCACGGGAACTAATGAAAAACTGTTTTTT
NA,TRBV6-5,TRBJ1-3,NA,CASTGGISGNTIYF,TGTGCCAGCACCGGGGGTATCTCTGGAAACACCATATATTTT
NA,TRBV2,TRBJ2-7,NA,CASILGGGYEQYF,TGTGCCAGCATCTTAGGGGGGGGCTACGAGCAGTACTTC
TRBD1,TRBV11-2,TRBJ1-5,once,CASSTGTGSNQPQHF,TGTGCCAGCAGCACCGGGACAGGGAGCAATCAGCCCCAGCATTTT
NA,TRBV7-9,TRBJ1-1,once,CASRQATDTEAFF,TGTGCCAGCAGACAGGCGACGGACACTGAAGCTTTCTTT
TRBD2,TRBV4-1,TRBJ2-4,NA,CASSQDPIGASGIQYF,TGCGCCAGCAGCCAAGATCCTATTGGGGCTAGCGGCATTCAGTACTTC
NA,TRBV6-9,TRBJ2-7,NA,CANKAYEQYF,TGTGCCAACAAAGCCTACGAGCAGTACTTC
TRBD1,TRBV18,TRBJ1-4,NA,CASSPTTGPNEKLFF,TGTGCCAGCTCACCAACGACAGGGCCTAATGAAAAACTGTTTTTT
NA,TRBV14,TRBJ2-7,NA,CASRGSHASYEQYF,TGTGCCAGCAGGGGGAGTCACGCTTCCTACGAGCAGTACTTC
NA,TRBV28,TRBJ1-5,NA,CASSFYKEDQPQHF,TGTGCCAGCAGTTTTTATAAGGAGGATCAGCCCCAGCATTTT
TRBD1,TRBV5-6,TRBJ1-3,NA,CASSGNRGSGNTIYF,TGTGCCAGCAGCGGGAACAGGGGATCTGGAAACACCATATATTTT
TRBD1,TRBV7-2,TRBJ1-5,NA,CASSLVRLEDRDQPQHF,TGTGCCAGCAGCTTAGTCCGCCTCGAGGACAGGGATCAGCCCCAGCATTTT
NA,TRBV30,TRBJ2-7,once,CAWSEGSRDEQYF,TGTGCCTGGAGTGAGGGGTCTAGGGACGAGCAGTACTTC
NA,TRBV28,TRBJ2-2,NA,CASSPRARRRDFGELFF,TGTGCCAGCAGCCCCAGGGCGAGGAGGCGGGATTTCGGGGAGCTGTTTTTT
TRBD1,TRBV24-1,TRBJ2-2,NA,CATSDGQGATTGELFF,TGTGCCACCAGTGATGGACAGGGGGCGACCACCGGGGAGCTGTTTTTT
TRBD1,TRBV11-1,TRBJ2-3,NA,CASSPRTGEGTDTQYF,TGTGCCAGCAGCCCGAGGACAGGGGAGGGGACAGATACGCAGTATTTT
NA,TRBV6-1,TRBJ1-5,NA,CASSEGGPQHF,TGTGCCAGCAGTGAAGGCGGGCCCCAGCATTTT
NA,TRBV4-1,TRBJ2-5,NA,CASSQFLRETQYF,TGCGCCAGCAGCCAATTCCTGAGGGAGACCCAGTACTTC
TRBD1,TRBV2,TRBJ1-2,NA,CASSVTGVDGYTF,TGTGCCAGCAGTGTGACAGGGGTGGATGGCTACACCTTC
NA,TRBV9,TRBJ2-2,NA,CASSIQVSGELFF,TGTGCCAGCAGCATACAGGTCTCCGGGGAGCTGTTTTTT
TRBD1,TRBV5-1,TRBJ2-5,NA,CASSLIEGGAGGETQYF,TGCGCCAGCAGCTTGATTGAAGGGGGCGCGGGCGGAGAGACCCAGTACTTC
TRBD1,TRBV13,TRBJ1-3,NA,CASRSGTEEYLSGNTIYF,TGTGCCAGCAGATCCGGGACAGAGGAATATCTCTCTGGAAACACCATATATTTT
NA,TRBV28,TRBJ2-5,NA,CASSPRGAYQETQYF,TGTGCCAGCAGTCCCCGGGGAGCTTACCAAGAGACCCAGTACTTC
NA,TRBV2,TRBJ1-2,NA,CASTSGLYGYTF,TGTGCCAGCACCTCGGGACTCTATGGCTACACCTTC
TRBD1,TRBV3-1/TRBV3-2,TRBJ1-6,NA,CASSQTGNSPLHF,TGTGCCAGCAGCCAGACAGGGAATTCACCCCTCCACTTT
NA,TRBV2,TRBJ2-1,NA,CASRRGGHLAYNEQFF,TGTGCCAGCAGGAGGGGGGGACACCTCGCCTACAATGAGCAGTTCTTC
NA,TRBV5-6,TRBJ1-6,NA,CASSDSAISPLHF,TGTGCCAGCAGCGACAGTGCCATATCACCCCTCCACTTT
NA,TRBV5-1,TRBJ1-5,NA,CASSFDNRAGQPQHF,TGCGCCAGCAGCTTCGATAACAGGGCCGGTCAGCCCCAGCATTTT
TRBD1,TRBV7-9,TRBJ2-1,NA,CASSLRQGLYNEQFF,TGTGCCAGCAGTTTGCGACAGGGCCTTTACAATGAGCAGTTCTTC
TRBD1,TRBV12-5,TRBJ1-5,NA,CASGPNRKWTGGSNGNQPQHF,TGTGCTAGTGGGCCCAATCGAAAATGGACAGGGGGCTCAAATGGCAATCAGCCCCAGCATTTT
NA,TRBV27,TRBJ1-5,NA,CASSPQGNWSPQHF,TGTGCCAGCAGTCCGCAGGGGAATTGGTCCCCCCAGCATTTT
TRBD1,TRBV2,TRBJ1-4,NA,CASSEGQGGEKLFF,TGTGCCAGCAGTGAGGGACAGGGGGGTGAAAAACTGTTTTTT
NA,TRBV7-9,TRBJ1-5,NA,CASSLGPGTDQPQHF,TGTGCCAGCAGCTTAGGCCCAGGTACGGATCAGCCCCAGCATTTT
NA,TRBV27,TRBJ2-7,NA,CATQDWRGPLRGQYF,TGTGCCACCCAGGATTGGCGGGGCCCCCTTCGAGGGCAGTACTTC
NA,TRBV19,TRBJ1-5,NA,CASSPTRQVHNQPQHF,TGTGCCAGTAGTCCGACTCGACAGGTCCACAATCAGCCCCAGCATTTT
NA,TRBV28,TRBJ1-1,NA,CASTAQMNTEAFF,TGTGCCAGCACTGCACAGATGAACACTGAAGCTTTCTTT
NA,TRBV27,TRBJ1-4,few,CASSFVGEKLFF,TGTGCCAGCAGTTTTGTCGGTGAAAAACTGTTTTTT
TRBD1,TRBV5-6,TRBJ2-4,NA,CASSLGWDRETKNIQYF,TGTGCCAGCAGCTTGGGTTGGGACAGGGAAACCAAAAACATTCAGTACTTC